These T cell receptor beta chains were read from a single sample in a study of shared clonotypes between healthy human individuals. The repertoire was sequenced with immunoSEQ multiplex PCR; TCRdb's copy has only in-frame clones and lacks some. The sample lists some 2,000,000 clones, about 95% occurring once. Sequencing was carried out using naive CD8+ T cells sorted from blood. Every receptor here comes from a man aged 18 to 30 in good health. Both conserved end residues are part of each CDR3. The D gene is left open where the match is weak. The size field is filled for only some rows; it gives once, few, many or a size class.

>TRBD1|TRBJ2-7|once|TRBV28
TGTGCCAGCAGTTGGGACAGGGGAACCTACGAGCAGTACTTC
CASSWDRGTYEQYF
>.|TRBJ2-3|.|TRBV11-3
TGTGCCAGCAGCAGGGACTCAAACACAGATACGCAGTATTTT
CASSRDSNTDTQYF
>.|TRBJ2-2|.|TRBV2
TGTGCCAGCAGTGAACTCCCCTTGGACGAGCTGTTTTTT
CASSELPLDELFF
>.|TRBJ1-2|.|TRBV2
TGTGCCAGCAGAGGGACAAACTATGGCTACACCTTC
CASRGTNYGYTF
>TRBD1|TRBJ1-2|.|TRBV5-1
TGCGCCAGCAGCTTGGATCGGACAGGGGGCAGTGGCTACACCTTC
CASSLDRTGGSGYTF
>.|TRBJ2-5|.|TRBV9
TGTGCCAGCAGCGCCGAAGGGACCCTCATGGAGACCCAGTACTTC
CASSAEGTLMETQYF
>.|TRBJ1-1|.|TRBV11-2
TGTGCCAGCAGCTCCATTACCACTGAAGCTTTCTTT
CASSSITTEAFF
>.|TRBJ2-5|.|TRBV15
TGTGCCACCAGCAGAGATCTGGAGACAGACCAATCTGCGACCCAGTACTTC
CATSRDLETDQSATQYF
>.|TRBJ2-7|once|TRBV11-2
TGTGCCAGCAGCCCGAAGGGAGCGGCCTCCTACGAGCAGTACTTC
CASSPKGAASYEQYF
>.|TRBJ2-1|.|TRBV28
TGTGCCAGCAGTTCTAGCACTGAGCAGTTCTTC
CASSSSTEQFF
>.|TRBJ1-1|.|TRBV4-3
TGCGCCAGCAGCCAGGACATAGGCCCTCCACCGGCTTTCTTT
CASSQDIGPPPAFF
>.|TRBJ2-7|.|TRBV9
TGTGCCAGCAGCGTAGAAAGTAGCCCCTACGAGCAGTACTTC
CASSVESSPYEQYF
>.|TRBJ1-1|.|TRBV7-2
TGTGCCAGCAGCTTAGTTAATTCGAACACTGAAGCTTTCTTT
CASSLVNSNTEAFF
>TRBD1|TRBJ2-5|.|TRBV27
TGTGCCAGCAGTCCCTACAAGGGGGCAGGGGAAGAGACCCAGTACTTC
CASSPYKGAGEETQYF
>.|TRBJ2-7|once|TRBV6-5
TGTGCCAGCAGTTACTCGGGACCTGCCTGGGAGCAGTACTTC
CASSYSGPAWEQYF
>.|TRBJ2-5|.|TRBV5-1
TGCGCCAGCGGTTTTTTCTGGGGGGACTCGGAGACCCAGTACTTC
CASGFFWGDSETQYF
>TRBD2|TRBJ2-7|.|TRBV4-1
TGCGCCAGCAGCCAAGAGACCGGGACTAGCGGGTACGAGCAGTACTTC
CASSQETGTSGYEQYF
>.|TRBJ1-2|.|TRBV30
TGTGCCTGGAGTGCCGGTGGGTATGGCTACACCTTC
CAWSAGGYGYTF
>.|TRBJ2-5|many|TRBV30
TGTGCCTGGACCAGGGTCGGGGAGACCCAGTACTTC
CAWTRVGETQYF
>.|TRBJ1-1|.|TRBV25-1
TGTGCCAGCAGTGAGATGGTTGGCCTAAACACTGAAGCTTTCTTT
CASSEMVGLNTEAFF
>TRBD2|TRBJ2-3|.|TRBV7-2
TGTGCCAGCAGCTTGGCCCCCTTTGGGGGAGGGCCTTCAGATACGCAGTATTTT
CASSLAPFGGGPSDTQYF
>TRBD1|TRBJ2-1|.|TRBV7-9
TGTGCCAGCAGCCTTGTGGGGACAGGGTCGGATGAGCAGTTCTTC
CASSLVGTGSDEQFF
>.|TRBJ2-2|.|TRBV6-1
TGTGCCAGCAGTGAAGGACTCAACACCGGGGAGCTGTTTTTT
CASSEGLNTGELFF
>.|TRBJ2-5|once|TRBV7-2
TGTGCCAGCAGCTCCTCCCCACTAGGTGGAAAGACCCAGTACTTC
CASSSSPLGGKTQYF
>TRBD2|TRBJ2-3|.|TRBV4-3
TGCGCCAGCAGCCAAGAGGTAGCGGGAGGTTCCCCAGATACGCAGTATTTT
CASSQEVAGGSPDTQYF
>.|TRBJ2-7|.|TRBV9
TGTGCCAGCAGCGTAGCGGCGGGGCTAACTTACGAGCAGTACTTC
CASSVAAGLTYEQYF
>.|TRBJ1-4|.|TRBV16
TGTGCCAGCAGCCTGTCTGCAACTAATGAAAAACTGTTTTTT
CASSLSATNEKLFF
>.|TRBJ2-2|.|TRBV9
TGTGCCAGCAGCGGGGGCAACACCGGGGAGCTGTTTTTT
CASSGGNTGELFF
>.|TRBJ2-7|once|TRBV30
TGTGCCTGGAGTTCCGGCTTATCCTACGAGCAGTACTTC
CAWSSGLSYEQYF
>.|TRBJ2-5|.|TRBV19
TGTGCCAGTAGTATTGACAGCTACCAAGAGACCCAGTACTTC
CASSIDSYQETQYF
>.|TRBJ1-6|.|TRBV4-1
TGCGCCAGCAGCCTACGGACATCCAGCAATTCACCCCTCCACTTT
CASSLRTSSNSPLHF
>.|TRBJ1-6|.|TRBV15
TGTGCCACCAGCGCAGGGAGTAAATCACCCCTCCACTTT
CATSAGSKSPLHF
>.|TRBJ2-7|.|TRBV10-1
TGCGCCAGCAGTTCTGACACGAACTCCTACGAGCAGTACTTC
CASSSDTNSYEQYF
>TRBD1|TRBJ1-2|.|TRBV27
TGTGCCAGCAGTCGCTGGACAGGGTCCCAACACTATGGCTACACCTTC
CASSRWTGSQHYGYTF
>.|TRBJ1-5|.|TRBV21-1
TGTGCCAGCAGCATCAAGGGCCCCGAGCTCAATCAGCCCCAGCATTTT
CASSIKGPELNQPQHF
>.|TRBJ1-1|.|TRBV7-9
TGTGCCAGCAGCTTAGGGGGAGAGAACACTGAAGCTTTCTTT
CASSLGGENTEAFF
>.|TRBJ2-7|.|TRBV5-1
TGCGCCAGCAGCTTGGCCAGGCAACCCTCCTACGAGCAGTACTTC
CASSLARQPSYEQYF
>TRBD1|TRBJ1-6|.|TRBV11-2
TGTGCCAGCAGCTTAGATATACCGGGACAGGGGCAACTACCCCTCCACTTT
CASSLDIPGQGQLPLHF
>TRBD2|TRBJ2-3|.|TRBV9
TGTGCCAGCAGCTCAACAAAAACTAGCGGGAGGGTAGGAGATACGCAGTATTTT
CASSSTKTSGRVGDTQYF
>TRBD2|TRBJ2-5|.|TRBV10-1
TGCGCCAGCAGGCCCCAACTAGCGGGAGGGCCGGGAGAGACCCAGTACTTC
CASRPQLAGGPGETQYF
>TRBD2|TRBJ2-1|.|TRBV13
TGTGCCAGCAGCTCAACCAGCGGGGGGTACAATGAGCAGTTCTTC
CASSSTSGGYNEQFF
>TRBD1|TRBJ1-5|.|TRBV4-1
TGCGCCAGCAGAGGGACAGCTTATAGCAATCAGCCCCAGCATTTT
CASRGTAYSNQPQHF